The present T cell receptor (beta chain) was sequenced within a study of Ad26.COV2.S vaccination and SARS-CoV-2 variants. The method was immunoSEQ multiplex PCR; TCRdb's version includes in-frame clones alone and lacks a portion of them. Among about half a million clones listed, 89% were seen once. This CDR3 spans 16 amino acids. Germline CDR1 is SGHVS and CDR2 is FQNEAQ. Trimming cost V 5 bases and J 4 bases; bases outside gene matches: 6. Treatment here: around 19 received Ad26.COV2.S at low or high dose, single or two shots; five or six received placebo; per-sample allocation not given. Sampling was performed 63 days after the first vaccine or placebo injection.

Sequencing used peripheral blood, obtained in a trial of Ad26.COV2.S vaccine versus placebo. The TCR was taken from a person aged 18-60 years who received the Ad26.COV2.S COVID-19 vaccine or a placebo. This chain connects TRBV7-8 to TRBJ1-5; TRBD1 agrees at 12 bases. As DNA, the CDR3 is TGTGCCAGCAGCCCACGGGACAGGGGGCTGAATCAGCCCCAGCATTTT. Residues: CASSPRDRGLNQPQHF.